This T cell receptor (beta chain) was sequenced during a study of technical replicates of blood from a few donors. Clones were sequenced by immunoSEQ multiplex PCR, and TCRdb holds only the in-frame ones, with some missing. The sample comprises under 95,000 clones, approximately 94% of which are singletons, and less than 0.3% rests with the top ten. CDR1 SGDLS and CDR2 YYNGEE come from the germline V gene. The junction had 6 bases not matched to a gene; V was cut back by 4 bases and J by 6 bases. The CDR3 length is 13 residues. The sequencing input was T cells isolated from PBMCs. This clonotype was sampled from a human donor in good health. The chain carries TRBV9 and TRBJ1-1, with 7 bases fitting TRBD1. The CDR3 DNA is TGTGCCAGCAGCCGAATTCAGGGGGCTGAAGCTTTCTTT. Translation: CASSRIQGAEAFF.